This T cell receptor beta chain was captured by sequencing in a study of blood T cell repertoires in COVID-19. This clone has only one observation. Data came from immunoSEQ multiplex PCR; TCRdb stores just in-frame clones and leaves some out. The data show tens of thousands of clones, 85% to 90% seen once. The sequenced sample consisted of peripheral blood. The TCR sequence derives from a man between 65 and 79 years old with COVID-19, enrolled during active disease.

The CDR3 loop reads CASSPGQGQPQHF. The CDR3 DNA follows: TGTGCCAGCTCCCCCGGGCAGGGCCAGCCCCAGCATTTT. J is TRBJ1-5 and V is TRBV18, with D tentatively TRBD1 (5 bases). This CDR3 region has 13 residues. CDR1 and CDR2 (germline): KGHSH, LQKENI. Trimming shortened V by 6 bases and J by 7 bases, and 13 bases separated the two germline ends.